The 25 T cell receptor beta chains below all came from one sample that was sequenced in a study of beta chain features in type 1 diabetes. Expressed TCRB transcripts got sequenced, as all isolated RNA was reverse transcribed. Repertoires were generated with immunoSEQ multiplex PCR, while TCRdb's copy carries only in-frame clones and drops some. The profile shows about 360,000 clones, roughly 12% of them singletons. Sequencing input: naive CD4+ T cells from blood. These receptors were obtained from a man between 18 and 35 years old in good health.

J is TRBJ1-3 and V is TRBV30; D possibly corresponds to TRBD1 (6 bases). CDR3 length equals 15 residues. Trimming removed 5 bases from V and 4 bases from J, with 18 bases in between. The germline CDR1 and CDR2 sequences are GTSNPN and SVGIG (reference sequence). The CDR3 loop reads CAWYGRGESGNTIYF. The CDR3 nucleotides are TGTGCCTGGTATGGCAGGGGAGAATCGGGAAACACCATATATTTT.

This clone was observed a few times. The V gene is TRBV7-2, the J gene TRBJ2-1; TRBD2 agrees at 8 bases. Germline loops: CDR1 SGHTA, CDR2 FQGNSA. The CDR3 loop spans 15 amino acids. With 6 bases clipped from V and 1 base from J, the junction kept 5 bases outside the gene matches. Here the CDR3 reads CASSIAGTSYNEQFF. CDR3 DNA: TGTGCCAGCAGTATAGCGGGGACTTCCTACAATGAGCAGTTCTTC.

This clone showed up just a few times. CDR3 coding DNA: TGCGCCACCCGGTCCTATGGCTACACCTTC. Translating it yields CATRSYGYTF. The J gene is TRBJ1-2, the V gene TRBV10-2; D is unresolved. Per germline, CDR1 WSHSY and CDR2 SAAADI. The CDR3 totals 10 residues. Trimming left V 10 bases short and J 4 bases short, with 7 bases between.

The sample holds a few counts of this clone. This CDR3 reads CASSFRPMGQISNNEQFF. In nucleotides, the CDR3 is TGTGCCAGCAGCTTTCGCCCGATGGGACAGATTTCAAACAATGAGCAGTTCTTC. The chain employs TRBV11-2 and TRBJ2-1; TRBD1 agrees at 7 bases. V lost 3 bases, J lost 5 bases, and 16 bases stayed unmatched. The germline gives CDR1 SGHAT, CDR2 FQNNGV. The CDR3 length is 18 residues. The variable domain in full, with the rest retrieved from reference TRBV11-2 and TRBJ2-1, is EAGVAQSPRYKIIEKRQSVAFWCNPISGHATLYWYQQILGQGPKLLIQFQNNGVVDDSQLPKDRFSAERLKGVDSTLKIQPAKLEDSAVYLCASSFRPMGQISNNEQFFGPGTRLTVL.

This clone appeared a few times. CDR3: CASRVGGTGPEQYF. CDR3 coding DNA: TGTGCCAGCAGGGTAGGGGGGACAGGGCCCGAGCAGTACTTC. The V call is TRBV28, the J call TRBJ2-7, with 9 bases aligning to TRBD1. The CDR3 totals 14 residues. J gave up 6 bases and V 6 bases, and 9 bases lay outside the gene matches. Germline CDR1 MDHEN, CDR2 SYDVKM.

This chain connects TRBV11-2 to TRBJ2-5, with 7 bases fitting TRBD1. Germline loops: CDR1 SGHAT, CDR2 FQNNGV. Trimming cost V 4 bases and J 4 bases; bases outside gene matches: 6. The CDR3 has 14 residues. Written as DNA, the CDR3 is TGTGCCAGCAGCTCGAGACAGGGAGTAGAGACCCAGTACTTC. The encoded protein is CASSSRQGVETQYF.

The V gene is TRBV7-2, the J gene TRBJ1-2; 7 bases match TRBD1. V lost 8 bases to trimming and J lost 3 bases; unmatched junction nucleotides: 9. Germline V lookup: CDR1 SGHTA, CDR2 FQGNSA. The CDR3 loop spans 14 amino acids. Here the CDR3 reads CASQGWQGDYGYTF. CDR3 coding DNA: TGTGCCAGCCAGGGGTGGCAGGGGGACTATGGCTACACCTTC.

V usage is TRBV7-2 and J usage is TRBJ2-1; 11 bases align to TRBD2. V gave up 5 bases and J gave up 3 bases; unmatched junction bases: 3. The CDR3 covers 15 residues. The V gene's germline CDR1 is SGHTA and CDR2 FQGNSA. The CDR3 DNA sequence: TGTGCCAGCAGCCAAACTAGCGGGGGCTACAATGAGCAGTTCTTC. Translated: CASSQTSGGYNEQFF.

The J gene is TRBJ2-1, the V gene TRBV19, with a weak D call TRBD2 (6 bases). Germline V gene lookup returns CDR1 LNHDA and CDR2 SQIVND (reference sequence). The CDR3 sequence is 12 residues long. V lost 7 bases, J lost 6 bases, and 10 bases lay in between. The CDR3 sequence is CASNRRGNEQFF. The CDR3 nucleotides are TGTGCCAGTAATCGGAGGGGCAATGAGCAGTTCTTC.

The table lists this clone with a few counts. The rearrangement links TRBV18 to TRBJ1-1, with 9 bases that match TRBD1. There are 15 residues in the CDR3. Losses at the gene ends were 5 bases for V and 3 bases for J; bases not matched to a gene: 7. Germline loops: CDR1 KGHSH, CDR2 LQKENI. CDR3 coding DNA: TGTGCCAGCTCAACAAGGGGACAGGGTGACACTGAAGCTTTCTTT. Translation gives CASSTRGQGDTEAFF.

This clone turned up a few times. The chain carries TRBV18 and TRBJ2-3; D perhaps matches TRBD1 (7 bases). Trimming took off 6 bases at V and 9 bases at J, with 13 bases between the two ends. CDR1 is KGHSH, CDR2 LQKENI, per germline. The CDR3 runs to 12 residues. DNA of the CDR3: TGTGCCAGCTCGTACAGGGGAGGCACGCAGTATTTT. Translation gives CASSYRGGTQYF.

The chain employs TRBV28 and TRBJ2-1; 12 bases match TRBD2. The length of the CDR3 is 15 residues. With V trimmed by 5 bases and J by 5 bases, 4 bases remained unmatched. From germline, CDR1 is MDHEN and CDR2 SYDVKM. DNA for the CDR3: TGTGCCAGCAGTGATGGACTAGCGGGGAACAATGAGCAGTTCTTC. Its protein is CASSDGLAGNNEQFF.

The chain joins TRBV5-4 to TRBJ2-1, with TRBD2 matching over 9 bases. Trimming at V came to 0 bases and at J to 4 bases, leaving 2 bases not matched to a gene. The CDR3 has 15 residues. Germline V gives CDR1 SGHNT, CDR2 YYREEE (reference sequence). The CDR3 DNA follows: TGTGCCAGCAGCTTGGACGCGGGGGGGTACAATGAGCAGTTCTTC. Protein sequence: CASSLDAGGYNEQFF.

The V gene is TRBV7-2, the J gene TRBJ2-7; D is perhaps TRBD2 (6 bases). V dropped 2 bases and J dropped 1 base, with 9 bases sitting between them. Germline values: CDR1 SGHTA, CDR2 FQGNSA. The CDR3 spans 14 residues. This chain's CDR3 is CASSLRESSYEQYF. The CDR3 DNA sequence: TGTGCCAGCAGCTTACGGGAGAGTTCCTACGAGCAGTACTTC. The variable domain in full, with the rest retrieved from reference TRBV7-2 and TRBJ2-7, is GAGVSQSPSNKVTEKGKDVELRCDPISGHTALYWYRQSLGQGLEFLIYFQGNSAPDKSGLPSDRFSAERTGGSVSTLTIQRTQQEDSAVYLCASSLRESSYEQYFGPGTRLTVT.

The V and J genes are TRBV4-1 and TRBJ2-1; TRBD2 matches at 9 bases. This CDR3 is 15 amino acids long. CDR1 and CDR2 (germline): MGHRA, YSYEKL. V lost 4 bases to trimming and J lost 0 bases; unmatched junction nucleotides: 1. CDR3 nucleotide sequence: TGCGCCAGCAGCCGACTAGCGGACTCCTACAATGAGCAGTTCTTC. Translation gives CASSRLADSYNEQFF.

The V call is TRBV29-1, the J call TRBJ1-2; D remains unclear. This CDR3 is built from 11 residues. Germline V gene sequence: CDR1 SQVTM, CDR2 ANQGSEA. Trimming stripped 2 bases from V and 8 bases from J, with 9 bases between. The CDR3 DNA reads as TGCAGCGTTGAATGGCAGAGGGGCTACACCTTC. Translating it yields CSVEWQRGYTF.

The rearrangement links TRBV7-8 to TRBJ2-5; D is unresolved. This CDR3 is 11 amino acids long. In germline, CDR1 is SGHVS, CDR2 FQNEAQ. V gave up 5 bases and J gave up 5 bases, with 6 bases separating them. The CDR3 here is CASSPSETQYF. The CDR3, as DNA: TGTGCCAGCAGCCCCTCGGAGACCCAGTACTTC.

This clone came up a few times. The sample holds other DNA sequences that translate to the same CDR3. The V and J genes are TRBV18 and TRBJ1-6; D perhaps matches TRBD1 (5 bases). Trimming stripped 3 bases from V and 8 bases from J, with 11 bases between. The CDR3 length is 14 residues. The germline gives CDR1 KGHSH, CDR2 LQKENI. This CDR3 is CASSPGRGDSPLHF. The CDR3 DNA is TGTGCCAGCTCACCGGGAAGGGGTGATTCACCCCTCCACTTT.

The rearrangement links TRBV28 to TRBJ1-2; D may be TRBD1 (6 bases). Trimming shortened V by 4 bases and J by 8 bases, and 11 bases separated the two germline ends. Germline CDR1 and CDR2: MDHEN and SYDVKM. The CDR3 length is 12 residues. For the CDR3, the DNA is TGTGCCAGCAGTTCAACACAGGGAGGCTACACCTTC. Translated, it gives CASSSTQGGYTF.

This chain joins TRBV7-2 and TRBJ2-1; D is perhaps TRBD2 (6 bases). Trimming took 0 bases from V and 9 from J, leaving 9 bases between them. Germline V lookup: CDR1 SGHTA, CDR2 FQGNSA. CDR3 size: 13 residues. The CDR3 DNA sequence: TGTGCCAGCAGCTTAGCACTAGCTAGTGAGCAGTTCTTC. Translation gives CASSLALASEQFF.

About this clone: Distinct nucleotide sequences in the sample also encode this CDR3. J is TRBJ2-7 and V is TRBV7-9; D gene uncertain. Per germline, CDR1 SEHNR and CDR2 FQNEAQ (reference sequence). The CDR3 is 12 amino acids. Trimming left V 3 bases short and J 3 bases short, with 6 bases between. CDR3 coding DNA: TGTGCCAGCAGCTTCTCCAGCTACGAGCAGTACTTC. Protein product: CASSFSSYEQYF. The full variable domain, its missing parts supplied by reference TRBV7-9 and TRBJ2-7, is DTGVSQNPRHKITKRGQNVTFRCDPISEHNRLYWYRQTLGQGPEFLTYFQNEAQLEKSRLLSDRFSAERPKGSFSTLEIQRTEQGDSAMYLCASSFSSYEQYFGPGTRLTVT.

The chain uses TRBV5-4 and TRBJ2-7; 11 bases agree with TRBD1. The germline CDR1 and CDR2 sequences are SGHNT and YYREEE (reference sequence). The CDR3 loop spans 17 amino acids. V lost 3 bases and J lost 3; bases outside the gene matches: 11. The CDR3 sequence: CASSSTGGQGANYEQYF. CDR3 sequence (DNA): TGTGCCAGCAGCTCGACCGGTGGACAGGGGGCTAACTACGAGCAGTACTTC.

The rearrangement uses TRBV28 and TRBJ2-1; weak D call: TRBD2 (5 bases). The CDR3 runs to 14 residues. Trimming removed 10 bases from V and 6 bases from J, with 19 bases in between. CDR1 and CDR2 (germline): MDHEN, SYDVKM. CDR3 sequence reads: CATHSSSSPNEQFF. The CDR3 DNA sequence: TGTGCCACTCATTCCTCTAGCAGTCCCAATGAGCAGTTCTTC. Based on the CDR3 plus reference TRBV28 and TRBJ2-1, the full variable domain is DVKVTQSSRYLVKRTGEKVFLECVQDMDHENMFWYRQDPGLGLRLIYFSYDVKMKEKGDIPEGYSVSREKKERFSLILESASTNQTSMYLCATHSSSSPNEQFFGPGTRLTVL.

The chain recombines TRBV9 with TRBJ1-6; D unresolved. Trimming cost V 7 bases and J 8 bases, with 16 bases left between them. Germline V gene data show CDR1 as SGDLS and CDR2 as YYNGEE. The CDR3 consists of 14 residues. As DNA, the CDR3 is TGTGCCAGCTCGCGGGTCCCCGTTTATTCACCCCTCCACTTT. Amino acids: CASSRVPVYSPLHF.

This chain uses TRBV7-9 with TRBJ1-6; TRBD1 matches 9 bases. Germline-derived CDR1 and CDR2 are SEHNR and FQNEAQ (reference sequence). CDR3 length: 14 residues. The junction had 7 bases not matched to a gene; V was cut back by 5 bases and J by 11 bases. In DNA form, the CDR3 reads TGTGCCAGCAGCCTGGGACAGGGTTATGCACCCCTCCACTTT. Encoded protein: CASSLGQGYAPLHF.